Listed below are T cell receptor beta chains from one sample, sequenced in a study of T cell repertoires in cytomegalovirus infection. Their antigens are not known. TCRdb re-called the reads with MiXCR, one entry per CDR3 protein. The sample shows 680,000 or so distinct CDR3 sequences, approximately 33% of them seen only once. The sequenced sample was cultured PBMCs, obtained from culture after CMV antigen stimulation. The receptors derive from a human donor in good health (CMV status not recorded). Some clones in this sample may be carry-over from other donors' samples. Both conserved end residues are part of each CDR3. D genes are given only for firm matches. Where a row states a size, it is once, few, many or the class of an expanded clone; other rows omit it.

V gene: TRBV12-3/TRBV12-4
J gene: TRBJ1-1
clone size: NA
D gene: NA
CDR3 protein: CASSFKRLVTEAFF
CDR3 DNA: TGTGCCAGCAGTTTCAAGAGGCTAGTCACTGAAGCTTTCTTT

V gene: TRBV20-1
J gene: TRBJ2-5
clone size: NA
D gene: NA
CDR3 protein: CSARDIDRPYQETQYF
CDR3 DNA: TGCAGTGCTAGAGATATAGATAGGCCGTACCAAGAGACCCAGTACTTC

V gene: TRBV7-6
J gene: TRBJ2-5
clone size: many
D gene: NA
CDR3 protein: CASSLDRLRAATQYF
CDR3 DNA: TGTGCCAGCAGCTTAGACAGACTCCGCGCCGCGACCCAGTACTTC

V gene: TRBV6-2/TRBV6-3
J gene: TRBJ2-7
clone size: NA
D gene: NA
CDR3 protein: CASSYSRTRSSYEQYF
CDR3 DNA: TGTGCCAGCAGTTACTCTAGGACTCGCAGCTCCTACGAGCAGTACTTC

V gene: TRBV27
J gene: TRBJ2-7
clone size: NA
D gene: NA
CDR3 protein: CASSQTQATSYEQYF
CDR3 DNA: TGTGCCAGCAGCCAGACACAGGCCACCTCCTACGAGCAGTACTTC

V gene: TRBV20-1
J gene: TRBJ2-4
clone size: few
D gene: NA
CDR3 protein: CSALGRAKNIQYF
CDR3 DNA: TGCAGTGCTTTAGGCCGGGCCAAAAACATTCAGTACTTC

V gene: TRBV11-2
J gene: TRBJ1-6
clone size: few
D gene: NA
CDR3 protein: CASSLGRFGANNSPLHF
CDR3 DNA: TGTGCCAGCAGCTTAGGTCGCTTTGGAGCCAATAATTCACCCCTCCACTTT

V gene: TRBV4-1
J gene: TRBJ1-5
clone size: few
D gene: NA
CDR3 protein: CASSQDTGNSNQPQHF
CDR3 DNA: TGCGCCAGCAGCCAAGACACAGGGAATAGCAATCAGCCCCAGCATTTT

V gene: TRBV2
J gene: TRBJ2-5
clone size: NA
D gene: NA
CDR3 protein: CASEGGGTSQETQYF
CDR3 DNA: TGTGCCAGCGAGGGGGGAGGGACTTCCCAAGAGACCCAGTACTTC

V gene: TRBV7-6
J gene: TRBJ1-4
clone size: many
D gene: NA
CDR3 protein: CASSSLPQGPNEKLFF
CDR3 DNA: TGTGCCAGCAGCTCCCTACCACAGGGCCCTAATGAAAAACTGTTTTTT

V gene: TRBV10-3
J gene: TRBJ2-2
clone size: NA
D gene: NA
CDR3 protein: CAISPTANTGELFF
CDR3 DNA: TGTGCCATCAGTCCGACCGCGAACACCGGGGAGCTGTTTTTT

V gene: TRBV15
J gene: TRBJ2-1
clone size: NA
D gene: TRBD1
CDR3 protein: CATSRDLSTRGLHQGSYNEQFF
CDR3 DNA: TGTGCCACCAGCAGAGATCTCTCGACCAGGGGGCTTCATCAGGGTTCCTACAATGAGCAGTTCTTC

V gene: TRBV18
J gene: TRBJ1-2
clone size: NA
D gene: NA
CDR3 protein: CASSPPRAAIYGYTF
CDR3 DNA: TGTGCCAGCTCACCACCGAGGGCAGCGATCTATGGCTACACCTTC

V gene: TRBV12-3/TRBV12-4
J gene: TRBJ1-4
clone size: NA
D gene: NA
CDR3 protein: CASSLYASANEKLFF
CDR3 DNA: TGTGCCAGCAGTTTATATGCTTCGGCTAATGAAAAACTGTTTTTT

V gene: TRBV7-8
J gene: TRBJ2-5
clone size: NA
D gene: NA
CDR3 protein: CASTAGETQYF
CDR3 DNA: TGTGCCAGCACCGCCGGAGAGACCCAGTACTTC

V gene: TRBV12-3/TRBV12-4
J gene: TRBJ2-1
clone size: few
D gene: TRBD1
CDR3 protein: CASRGGSRDEQFF
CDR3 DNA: TGTGCCAGCAGAGGGGGCTCGAGGGATGAGCAGTTCTTC

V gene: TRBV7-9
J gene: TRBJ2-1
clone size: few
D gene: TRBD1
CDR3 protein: CASSSNYPGTGASYNEQFF
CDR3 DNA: TGTGCCAGCAGCTCCAATTACCCCGGGACAGGGGCCAGTTACAATGAGCAGTTCTTC

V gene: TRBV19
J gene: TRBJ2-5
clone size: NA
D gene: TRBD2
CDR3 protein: CASSAGLPQETQYF
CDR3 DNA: TGTGCCAGTAGCGCGGGACTACCTCAAGAGACCCAGTACTTC

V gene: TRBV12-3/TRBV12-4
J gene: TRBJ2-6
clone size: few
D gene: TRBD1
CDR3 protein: CASSPRTGTIFSGANVLTF
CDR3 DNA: TGTGCCAGCAGCCCTAGGACAGGGACCATATTCTCTGGGGCCAACGTCCTGACTTTC

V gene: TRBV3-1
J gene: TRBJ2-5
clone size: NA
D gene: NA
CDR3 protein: CASSQVRIQETQYF
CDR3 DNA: TGTGCCAGCAGCCAAGTGCGGATCCAAGAGACCCAGTACTTC

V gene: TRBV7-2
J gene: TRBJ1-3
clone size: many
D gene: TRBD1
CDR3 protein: CASSFKGAPGNTIYF
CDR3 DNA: TGTGCCAGCAGCTTCAAGGGGGCCCCTGGAAACACCATATATTTT

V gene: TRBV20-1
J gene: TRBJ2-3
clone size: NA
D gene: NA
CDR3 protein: CSARDGQRTDTQYF
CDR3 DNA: TGCAGTGCTAGAGATGGCCAGCGCACAGATACGCAGTATTTT

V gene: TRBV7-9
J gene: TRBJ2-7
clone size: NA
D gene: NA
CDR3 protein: CASSLARSYSEQYF
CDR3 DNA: TGTGCCAGCAGCTTAGCGAGGTCCTACTCCGAGCAGTACTTC

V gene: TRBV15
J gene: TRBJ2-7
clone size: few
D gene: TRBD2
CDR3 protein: CATSAGLRDEQYF
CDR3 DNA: TGTGCCACCAGCGCGGGACTACGCGACGAGCAGTACTTC

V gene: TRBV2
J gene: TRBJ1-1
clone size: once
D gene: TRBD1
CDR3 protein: CASAGGMAFF
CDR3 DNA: TGTGCCAGCGCAGGGGGTATGGCTTTCTTT

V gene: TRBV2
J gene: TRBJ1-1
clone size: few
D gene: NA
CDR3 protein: CASSEGGRGGTEAFF
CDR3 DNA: TGTGCCAGCAGTGAAGGTGGCAGGGGAGGTACTGAAGCTTTCTTT

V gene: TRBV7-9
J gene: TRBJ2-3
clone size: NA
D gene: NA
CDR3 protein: CASSPPFGGRTSRTDTQYF
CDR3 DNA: TGTGCCAGCAGCCCTCCATTCGGGGGACGGACAAGTCGGACAGATACGCAGTATTTT

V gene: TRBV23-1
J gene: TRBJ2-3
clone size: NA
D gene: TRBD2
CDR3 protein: CASSYCGGSTDTQYF
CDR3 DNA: TGCGCCAGCTCATATTGCGGGGGGAGCACAGATACGCAGTATTTT

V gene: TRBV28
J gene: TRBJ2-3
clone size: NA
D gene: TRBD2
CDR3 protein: CASSYSSGHTDTQYF
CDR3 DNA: TGTGCCAGCAGTTACTCTAGCGGGCACACAGATACGCAGTATTTT

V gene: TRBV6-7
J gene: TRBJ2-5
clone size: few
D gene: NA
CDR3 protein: CASSYSWVPRGVDETQYF
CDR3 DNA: TGTGCCAGCAGTTATTCGTGGGTTCCCAGGGGAGTGGACGAGACCCAGTACTTC

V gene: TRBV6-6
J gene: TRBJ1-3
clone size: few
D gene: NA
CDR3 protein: CASRTSSGNTIYF
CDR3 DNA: TGTGCCTCCAGAACGAGCTCTGGAAACACCATATATTTT

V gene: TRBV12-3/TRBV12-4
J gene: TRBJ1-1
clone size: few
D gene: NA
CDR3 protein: CASSLLPHEAFF
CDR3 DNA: TGTGCCAGCAGTTTGTTGCCCCATGAAGCTTTCTTT

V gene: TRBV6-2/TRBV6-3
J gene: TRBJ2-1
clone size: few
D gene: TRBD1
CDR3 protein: CASSGQGNNEQFF
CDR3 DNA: TGTGCCAGCAGTGGACAGGGCAACAATGAGCAGTTCTTC

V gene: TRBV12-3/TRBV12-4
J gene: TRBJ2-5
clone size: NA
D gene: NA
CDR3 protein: CASSYINKETQYF
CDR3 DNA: TGTGCCAGCAGTTACATCAATAAAGAGACCCAGTACTTC

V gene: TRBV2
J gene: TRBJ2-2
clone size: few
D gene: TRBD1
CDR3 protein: CASSPGQGFPGELFF
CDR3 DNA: TGTGCCAGCAGTCCGGGACAGGGATTCCCCGGGGAGCTGTTTTTT